What follows are 22 T cell receptor beta chains derived from one specimen sequenced in a study of shared clonotypes between healthy human individuals. The data were produced by immunoSEQ multiplex PCR, yet TCRdb's version contains in-frame clones alone and is incomplete. The sample contains 400,000 or so clones, approximately 96% of which appear only once. The sequenced material came from memory CD8+ T cells sorted from blood. Subset described: CD45RO+ cells pooled with CCR7-negative TemRA cells. These receptor sequences come from a man aged 25 to 40 in good health.

This chain links TRBV5-8 with TRBJ1-4, with 11 bases aligning to TRBD1. The CDR3 covers 16 residues. From germline, CDR1 is SGHTS and CDR2 YDEGEE. V was clipped by 4 bases and J by 3 bases; unmatched bases: 5. For the CDR3, the DNA is TGTGCCAGCAGCCAAGGGACAGGGGGAGCTAATGAAAAACTGTTTTTT. Protein product: CASSQGTGGANEKLFF.

CDR3 sequence (DNA): TGTGCCAGCAGCTTTGGGAATGAGCAGTTCTTC. Translated, it gives CASSFGNEQFF. The chain joins TRBV11-3 to TRBJ2-1; D uncertain. The ends were cut back, 3 bases at V and 7 bases at J, with 4 bases in the middle. This CDR3 has 11 amino acids. Germline CDR1 and CDR2: SGHNT and YENEEA.

The gene calls are TRBV11-3 and TRBJ1-1; D gene uncertain. Trimming pared 10 bases from V and 0 bases from J, leaving 18 bases between. Germline loops: CDR1 SGHNT, CDR2 YENEEA. The CDR3 is 15 residues long. The CDR3 loop is CATPFERELNTEAFF. The CDR3 bases are TGTGCCACACCGTTCGAGAGGGAACTGAACACTGAAGCTTTCTTT.

V gene TRBV7-9 combines with J gene TRBJ2-5; 9 bases match TRBD1. The CDR3 is made up of 17 amino acids. With 5 bases clipped from V and 4 bases from J, the junction kept 14 bases outside the gene matches. The germline V gene has CDR1 SEHNR and CDR2 FQNEAQ (reference sequence). The CDR3 nucleotides are TGTGCCAGCAGCCCCCTTACAGGGGGCGGTAAACGAGAGACCCAGTACTTC. Amino acid sequence: CASSPLTGGGKRETQYF.

V and J are TRBV2 and TRBJ2-3; D ambiguous. V gave up 6 bases and J gave up 5 bases, with 6 bases separating them. Germline-derived CDR1 and CDR2 are SNHLY and FYNNEI. The CDR3 runs 11 residues. DNA of the CDR3: TGTGCCAGCAGCCGTAAAGATACGCAGTATTTT. It yields the protein CASSRKDTQYF.

The V gene is TRBV11-2, the J gene TRBJ2-7; 7 bases are a match to TRBD2. This CDR3 comprises 13 residues. Germline V gene data show CDR1 as SGHAT and CDR2 as FQNNGV. With 5 bases clipped from V and 4 bases from J, the junction kept 5 bases outside the gene matches. CDR3: CASSPGLPYEQYF. CDR3 DNA sequence: TGTGCCAGCAGCCCGGGACTACCTTACGAGCAGTACTTC.

This clone was recorded only once. V is TRBV30 and J is TRBJ2-1, with D possibly being TRBD1 or TRBD2 (6 bases each). The germline gives CDR1 GTSNPN, CDR2 SVGIG (reference sequence). The CDR3 runs 14 residues. Trimming took off 4 bases at V and 1 base at J, with 11 bases between the two ends. Written as DNA, the CDR3 is TGTGCCTGGACGCGGGACACGTCCTACAATGAGCAGTTCTTC. Protein product: CAWTRDTSYNEQFF.

The chain joins TRBV19 to TRBJ2-7; D tentatively fits TRBD1 or TRBD2 (5 bases each). The CDR3 is 14 amino acids. Germline CDR1 LNHDA, CDR2 SQIVND (reference sequence). V lost 2 bases to trimming and J lost 6 bases, with 14 bases between them. In DNA, the CDR3 is TGTGCCAGTAGTATACCGAGGCCAGGGAGCGAGCAGTACTTC. It is translated as CASSIPRPGSEQYF.

This chain uses TRBV11-2 with TRBJ2-5; 9 bases are shared with TRBD1. Germline CDR1 SGHAT, CDR2 FQNNGV. The CDR3 contains 18 residues. V lost 5 bases to trimming and J lost 5 bases; unmatched junction nucleotides: 18. The CDR3: CASSMAGQGTPSRETQYF. The CDR3 DNA is TGTGCCAGCAGCATGGCTGGACAGGGGACCCCCTCACGGGAGACCCAGTACTTC.

The chain carries TRBV5-4 and TRBJ2-1; D remains unclear. CDR1 SGHNT and CDR2 YYREEE come from the germline V gene (reference sequence). CDR3 length: 13 residues. The ends were cut back, 7 bases at V and 9 bases at J, with 17 bases in the middle. CDR3 sequence: CASGTNLGIEQFF. For the CDR3, the DNA is TGTGCCAGCGGAACAAATCTAGGAATTGAGCAGTTCTTC. The entire variable domain, with the rest obtained from reference TRBV5-4 and TRBJ2-1, is as follows: ETGVTQSPTHLIKTRGQQVTLRCSSQSGHNTVSWYQQALGQGPQFIFQYYREEENGRGNFPPRFSGLQFPNYSSELNVNALELDDSALYLCASGTNLGIEQFFGPGTRLTVL.

The chain employs TRBV7-6 and TRBJ2-2; unclear D gene. There are 15 residues in the CDR3. Germline V gene sequence: CDR1 SGHVS, CDR2 FNYEAQ. The V end lost 3 bases, the J end lost 1 base, and 9 bases lay between the germline ends. The CDR3 nucleotides are TGTGCCAGCAGCTTCGAAGGCATGAACACCGGGGAGCTGTTTTTT. Its protein product is CASSFEGMNTGELFF.

This sequence joins TRBV25-1 and TRBJ2-5, with a tentative D call TRBD2 (6 bases). Germline CDR1 and CDR2: MGHDK and SYGVNS. V lost 3 bases, J lost 4 bases, and 21 bases lay in between. This CDR3 is 17 amino acids long. The CDR3 nucleotides are TGTGCCAGCAGTGACGGTATTATGGGGACTCGTATAGAGACCCAGTACTTC. Protein: CASSDGIMGTRIETQYF.

This chain joins TRBV19 and TRBJ1-2; TRBD1 is a possible D gene (5 bases). Germline CDR1 LNHDA, CDR2 SQIVND (reference sequence). CDR3 size: 12 residues. V was shortened by 7 bases and J by 8 bases, with 14 bases between the two germline ends. For the CDR3, the DNA is TGTGCCAGTATGGGGGGGACGGAAGGCTACACCTTC. Protein product: CASMGGTEGYTF.

The rearrangement links TRBV30 to TRBJ2-7; D may be TRBD2 (8 bases). Between the trimmed V and J ends, which lost 4 bases and 3 bases, there was a span of 19 bases. CDR3 length equals 15 residues. Per the germline V gene, CDR1 is GTSNPN and CDR2 is SVGIG (reference sequence). CDR3: CAWTNRGAGVYEQYF. CDR3 DNA sequence: TGTGCCTGGACTAACAGGGGAGCGGGAGTCTACGAGCAGTACTTC.

This clone was observed a single time. CDR3 in DNA: TGTGCCAGCAGTTTTAAGGGCCCCCCCTACGAGCAGTACTTC. Protein product: CASSFKGPPYEQYF. The chain has TRBV27 and TRBJ2-7; D call uncertain. Trimming removed 3 bases from V and 2 bases from J, with 11 bases in between. Germline lookup yields CDR1 MNHEY and CDR2 SMNVEV (reference sequence). The CDR3 extends over 14 amino acids.

This clone has only one observation. This chain connects TRBV4-2 to TRBJ2-7, with D possibly matching TRBD1 (6 bases). The length of the CDR3 is 15 residues. The V end lost 4 bases, the J end lost 2 bases, and 15 bases lay between the germline ends. From germline, CDR1 is LGHNA and CDR2 YNFKEQ. The CDR3 sequence is CASSPEQGSPYEQYF. CDR3 sequence (DNA): TGTGCCAGCAGCCCCGAACAGGGTAGTCCCTACGAGCAGTACTTC.

The chain combines TRBV28 with TRBJ2-7, with D possibly TRBD1 on 5 matching bases. The germline V and J ends were trimmed by 5 bases and 7 bases, with 9 bases remaining between them. Germline V CDR1 and CDR2: MDHEN, SYDVKM. The CDR3 is 11 residues long. CDR3 coding DNA: TGTGCCAGCAGTCCCCGGACAGAGCAGTACTTC. It specifies CASSPRTEQYF.

The chain couples TRBV28 to TRBJ2-7, with 7 bases identical to TRBD2. This CDR3 is 13 amino acids long. CDR1 is MDHEN and CDR2 is SYDVKM in the germline V gene. V dropped 1 base and J dropped 7; count of bases not matched to a gene: 4. The CDR3 DNA reads as TGTGCCAGCAGTTTATCGCAGGGAGGGGAGCAGTACTTC. Its translation: CASSLSQGGEQYF.

This chain connects TRBV19 to TRBJ2-3; no definite D call. The germline V gene encodes CDR1 LNHDA and CDR2 SQIVND (reference sequence). V was shortened by 4 bases and J by 3 bases, with 5 bases between the two germline ends. This CDR3 is 12 amino acids long. CDR3 sequence: CASSTLTDTQYF. The CDR3 nucleotides are TGTGCCAGTAGTACACTTACAGATACGCAGTATTTT.

The V and J genes are TRBV19 and TRBJ2-3, with D possibly called TRBD1 or TRBD2 (7 bases each). V gave up 2 bases and J gave up 2 bases, with 14 bases separating them. The CDR3 has 16 residues. Germline loops: CDR1 LNHDA, CDR2 SQIVND (reference sequence). The CDR3 DNA reads TGTGCCAGTAGTATACAGGGGGGGGGACCCACAGATACGCAGTATTTT. It codes for CASSIQGGGPTDTQYF.

The V gene is TRBV11-2, the J gene TRBJ2-1; D may be TRBD2 (6 bases). The V end lost 1 base, the J end lost 4 bases, and 17 bases lay between the germline ends. The CDR3 has 17 amino acids. Germline V gives CDR1 SGHAT, CDR2 FQNNGV. CDR3 bases: TGTGCCAGCAGCTTAGGTGTAAAGGGAGGCCGGTACAATGAGCAGTTCTTC. This gives the protein CASSLGVKGGRYNEQFF.

The table lists this clone with a count of one. The V gene is TRBV11-2, the J gene TRBJ1-4, with 7 positions matching TRBD1. V was pared by 5 bases and J by 8 bases, with 11 bases of the junction left unmatched. Germline lookup yields CDR1 SGHAT and CDR2 FQNNGV. The CDR3 is made up of 15 amino acids. This chain's CDR3 is CASSEGGAGEEKLFF. The CDR3, as DNA: TGTGCCAGCAGCGAAGGGGGCGCAGGGGAGGAAAAACTGTTTTTT.